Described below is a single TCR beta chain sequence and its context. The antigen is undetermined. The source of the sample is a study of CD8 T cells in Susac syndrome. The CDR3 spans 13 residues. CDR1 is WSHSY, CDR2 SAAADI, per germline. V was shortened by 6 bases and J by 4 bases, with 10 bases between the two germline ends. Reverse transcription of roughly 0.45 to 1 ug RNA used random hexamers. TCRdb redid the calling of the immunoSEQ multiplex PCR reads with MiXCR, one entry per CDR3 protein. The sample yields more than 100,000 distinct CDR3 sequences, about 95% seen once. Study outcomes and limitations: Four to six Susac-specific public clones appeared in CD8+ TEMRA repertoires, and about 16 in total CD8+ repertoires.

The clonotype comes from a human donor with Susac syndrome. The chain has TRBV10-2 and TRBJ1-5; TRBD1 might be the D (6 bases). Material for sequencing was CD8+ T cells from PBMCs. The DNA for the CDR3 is TGCGCCAGCAGCGACAGGTTAAATCAGCCCCAGCATTTT. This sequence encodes CASSDRLNQPQHF.